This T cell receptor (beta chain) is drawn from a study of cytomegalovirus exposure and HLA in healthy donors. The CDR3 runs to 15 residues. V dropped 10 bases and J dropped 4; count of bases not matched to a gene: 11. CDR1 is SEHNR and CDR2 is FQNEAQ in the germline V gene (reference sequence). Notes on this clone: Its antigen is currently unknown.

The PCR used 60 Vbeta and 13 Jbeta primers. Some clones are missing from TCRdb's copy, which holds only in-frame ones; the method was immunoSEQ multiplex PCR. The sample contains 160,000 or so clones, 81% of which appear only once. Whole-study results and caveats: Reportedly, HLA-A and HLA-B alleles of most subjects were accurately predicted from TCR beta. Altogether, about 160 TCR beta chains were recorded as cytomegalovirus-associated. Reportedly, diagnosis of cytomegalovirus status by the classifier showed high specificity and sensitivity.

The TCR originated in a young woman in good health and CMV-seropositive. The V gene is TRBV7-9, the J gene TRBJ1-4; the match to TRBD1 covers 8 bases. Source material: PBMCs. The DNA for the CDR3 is TGTGCCACCAAGACAGGACAGGGAAATAATGAAAAACTGTTTTTT. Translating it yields CATKTGQGNNEKLFF.